Described below is a single T cell receptor (beta chain) sequence and its context. The junction differs from germline at one of its ends, possibly a read error. Germline V gene lookup returns CDR1 MNHNY and CDR2 SVGAGI (reference sequence). This CDR3 contains 15 residues. The record originates from a study of blood T cell repertoires in COVID-19. On the study more broadly: COVID-19 samples collected from the United States, Italy and Spain covered acute and convalescent phases. T cells, B-cell-depleted T cells, or PBMCs provided the cDNA or gDNA that served as material.

Authors' data handling: Amplification with reference gene primers provided the estimates of nucleated cell counts. Generated by immunoSEQ multiplex PCR, the TCRdb table keeps only in-frame clones and is missing some. V, J and clone size are taken as reported in that table, and D and trimming were inferred from the DNA itself. This sample has 140,000 to 150,000 clones, with about 90% found just once. Material: peripheral blood. This receptor was taken from a man between 60 and 75 years old with active or convalescent COVID-19. V usage is TRBV6-6 and J usage is TRBJ1-3, with TRBD1 matching 7 bases. CDR3 nucleotides: TGTGCCAGCACTTACCTGACAGGGACTGGAAACACCATATATTTT. Translation: CASTYLTGTGNTIYF.